The 21 T cell receptor beta chains given below trace back to one sample, sequenced in a study of blood T cells in healthy people across ages. Sample-barcoded 5' priming and a J-beta primer mix drove a second PCR of 7 to 11 cycles. TCRdb called the 5' RACE reads again in MiXCR, with one record for every CDR3 protein. The table has 730,000 or so distinct CDR3 sequences, around 38% seen once. The sequenced material came from blood. The receptors were sampled from a man older than 75 in good health.

J is TRBJ2-3 and V is TRBV4-3; 9 bases align to TRBD1. Germline V gives CDR1 LGHNA, CDR2 YSLEER. The junction had 8 bases not matched to a gene; V was cut back by 4 bases and J by 3 bases. The CDR3 has 16 residues. This CDR3 reads CASSLRDRVTTDTQYF. Here the CDR3 DNA reads TGCGCCAGCAGCCTCCGGGACAGGGTGACGACAGATACGCAGTATTTT.

The rearrangement links TRBV5-1 to TRBJ2-5, with TRBD1 as a possible D gene (5 bases). V shed 4 bases and J shed 4 bases, with 14 bases lying between them. The CDR3 is made up of 14 amino acids. Germline V gives CDR1 SGHRS, CDR2 YFSETQ. Here the CDR3 DNA reads TGCGCCAGCAGCCCTAGACAGACAACAGAGACCCAGTACTTC. It translates to CASSPRQTTETQYF.

This clonotype was observed a few times. The rearrangement joins TRBV28 to TRBJ2-7; TRBD1 might be the D (6 bases). Germline V gene data show CDR1 as MDHEN and CDR2 as SYDVKM. Trimming removed 7 bases from V and 2 bases from J, with 12 bases in between. The CDR3 runs 13 residues. CDR3 in DNA: TGTGCCAGCACCCCAGGGGAACCCTACGAGCAGTACTTC. Residues: CASTPGEPYEQYF.

The gene calls are TRBV28 and TRBJ1-6; perhaps TRBD1 as D (6 bases). The V gene's germline CDR1 is MDHEN and CDR2 SYDVKM. This CDR3 is 15 amino acids long. V was pared by 7 bases and J by 0 bases, with 10 bases between. CDR3 nucleotides: TGTGCCAGCATAGGGGGTAGCTCCTATAATTCACCCCTCCACTTT. Amino acid sequence: CASIGGSSYNSPLHF.

This clonotype was found a few times. The chain is built from TRBV6-1 and TRBJ2-7; 7 bases are a match to TRBD1. CDR3 length: 13 amino acids. The V gene's germline CDR1 is MNHNS and CDR2 SASEGT. For the CDR3, the DNA is TGTCCTTCCGGACAGGATCCCACCTACGAGCAGTACTTC. It yields the protein CPSGQDPTYEQYF.

Of note for this clonotype: Just one base apart from a much larger clone, this may be a read error. For the CDR3, the DNA is TGCGCCAGCAGCCCCGGGACAGACAAAGCGGCCTATGGCTACACCTTC. As protein: CASSPGTDKAAYGYTF. The V gene is TRBV5-1, the J gene TRBJ1-2; 7 bases match TRBD1. This CDR3 has 16 amino acids. V trimming: 4 bases; J trimming: 4 bases; junction bases outside the gene matches: 13. Germline V CDR1 and CDR2: SGHRS, YFSETQ.

CDR3 sequence reads: CASKVGLGGEQFF. The CDR3 DNA sequence: TGTGCCAGCAAAGTGGGTTTAGGTGGTGAGCAGTTCTTC. The rearrangement uses TRBV6-5 and TRBJ2-1, with unresolved D. The CDR3 sequence is 13 residues long. CDR1 and CDR2 (germline): MNHEY, SVGAGI. V was shortened by 7 bases and J by 9 bases, with 16 bases between the two germline ends.

This chain connects TRBV25-1 to TRBJ2-1; D perhaps matches TRBD2 (7 bases). Germline loops: CDR1 MGHDK, CDR2 SYGVNS. V was pared by 6 bases and J by 4 bases, with 22 bases between. This CDR3 is built from 17 residues. The CDR3, as DNA: TGTGCCAGCAGGCAAAGGGGGGGACGAGCGGGTTACAATGAGCAGTTCTTC. Protein product: CASRQRGGRAGYNEQFF.

This clonotype was observed at least ten times. The CDR3 protein is CSVSTGPNQPQHF. Written as DNA, the CDR3 is TGCAGCGTCTCGACAGGGCCCAATCAGCCCCAGCATTTT. J is TRBJ1-5 and V is TRBV29-1, with 7 bases lining up with TRBD1. Trimming at V came to 6 bases and at J to 3 bases, leaving 5 bases not matched to a gene. The CDR3 extends over 13 amino acids. The germline V gene has CDR1 SQVTM and CDR2 ANQGSEA.

As regards this clonotype: A much bigger clone sits one base away, suggesting this may be a read error. The J gene is TRBJ2-4, the V gene TRBV20-1, with D possibly being TRBD1 (5 bases). Trimming stripped 2 bases from V and 8 bases from J, with 16 bases between. Germline V lookup: CDR1 DFQATT, CDR2 SNEGSKA (reference sequence). The CDR3 is 14 residues long. The CDR3 nucleotides are TGCAGTGCTAGATTCCAGGGATTGTTAGACATTCAGTACTTC. This encodes CSARFQGLLDIQYF.

Turning to this clonotype: The junction departs from the called germline gene at one end, perhaps through a read error. The chain has TRBV4-1 and TRBJ2-2, with D maybe TRBD2 (6 bases). The CDR3 consists of 16 residues. The germline V gene has CDR1 MGHRA and CDR2 YSYEKL. CDR3 region: CAGSQAYGGNTGELFF. Written as DNA, the CDR3 is TGCGCCGGCAGCCAAGCTTACGGGGGGAACACCGGGGAGCTGTTTTTT.

This clonotype was recorded a few times. The junction does not match germline at one end; this may be a read error. The CDR3 bases are TGTGCCAGCAGCCTCCGGGTGGCAGATACGCAGTATTTT. Amino acid sequence: CASSLRVADTQYF. The rearrangement joins TRBV5-1 to TRBJ2-3; D not resolved. Germline V gives CDR1 SGHRS, CDR2 YFSETQ. The CDR3 runs 13 residues.

There are a few counts of this clonotype. The chain is built from TRBV6-2 or TRBV6-3 and TRBJ2-5, with 7 bases matching TRBD1. This CDR3 is built from 14 residues. J gave up 4 bases and V 6 bases, and 8 bases lay outside the gene matches. CDR1 MNHEY and CDR2 SVGEGT come from the germline V gene. CDR3 sequence reads: CASRSTGAGETQYF. The CDR3 DNA sequence: TGTGCCAGCAGGTCCACAGGGGCGGGAGAGACCCAGTACTTC.

This clonotype has only a few counts. V gene TRBV20-1 combines with J gene TRBJ2-5, with 9 positions matching TRBD2. CDR1 and CDR2 (germline): DFQATT, SNEGSKA (reference sequence). The CDR3 is 20 amino acids. After removal of 0 bases from V and 1 base from J, the junction contained 18 bases not matched to a gene. The CDR3 DNA reads TGCAGTGCTAGAGATTTCGGGGTGCGGGGGGGCCGGGTGTCCCAAGAGACCCAGTACTTC. This translates into CSARDFGVRGGRVSQETQYF.

This clonotype was picked up a small number of times. The chain employs TRBV16 and TRBJ2-5; D remains unclear. Germline V gene lookup returns CDR1 KGHSY and CDR2 FQNENV. Trimming shortened V by 2 bases and J by 5 bases, and 12 bases separated the two germline ends. The CDR3 totals 14 residues. CDR3 nucleotide sequence: TGTGCCAGCAGCCAAATGCTCGGAGTCGAGACCCAGTACTTC. Its protein product is CASSQMLGVETQYF.

This clonotype was counted between two and nine times. This chain joins TRBV10-2 and TRBJ2-5; 10 bases map to TRBD1. V trimming: 0 bases; J trimming: 8 bases; junction bases outside the gene matches: 3. Looked up from germline, CDR1 is WSHSY and CDR2 is SAAADI. This CDR3 has 14 residues. CDR3 DNA sequence: TGCGCCAGCAGTGAGTCTGGGACAGGGGTTACCCAGTACTTC. This codes for CASSESGTGVTQYF.

The chain combines TRBV5-8 with TRBJ2-5; D gene ambiguous. This CDR3 spans 13 amino acids. Germline assignment: CDR1 SGHTS and CDR2 YDEGEE. V was clipped by 4 bases and J by 5 bases, with 12 bases between them. The CDR3 DNA reads TGTGCCAGCAGCCCTATCCAGTGGGAGACCCAGTACTTC. This translates into CASSPIQWETQYF.

DNA for the CDR3: TGTGCCAGCAGCCAGCGGGAGCCTGGACGGGAGCAGTACTTC. Encoded protein: CASSQREPGREQYF. This sequence joins TRBV11-1 and TRBJ2-7; 8 nucleotides align to TRBD2. The CDR3 is 14 residues long. The germline V gene encodes CDR1 SGHAT and CDR2 FQDESV (reference sequence). The ends lost 5 bases at V and 7 bases at J; junction bases unmatched: 10. The full variable domain, with the rest looked up from reference TRBV11-1 and TRBJ2-7, is EAEVAQSPRYKITEKSQAVAFWCDPISGHATLYWYRQILGQGPELLVQFQDESVVDDSQLPKDRFSAERLKGVDSTLKIQPAELGDSAMYLCASSQREPGREQYFGPGTRLTVT.

The rearrangement uses TRBV9 and TRBJ1-3; TRBD1 matches at 8 bases. J gave up 2 bases and V 5 bases, and 15 bases lay outside the gene matches. The CDR3 consists of 18 residues. Germline CDR1 is SGDLS and CDR2 is YYNGEE. CDR3: CASSPQGAGGAPGNTIYF. The CDR3 nucleotides read TGTGCCAGCAGTCCTCAGGGGGCAGGTGGGGCTCCTGGAAACACCATATATTTT.

A few counts support this clonotype. Possible read error: a much larger clone is one base away. The CDR3 loop reads CASGAASEQYF. DNA of the CDR3: TGTGCCAGCGGAGCGGCTAGCGAGCAGTACTTC. The chain links TRBV12-3 or TRBV12-4 to TRBJ2-5, with D perhaps matching TRBD2 (5 bases). The last part of the DNA fits TRBJ2-7 better; the J call may be wrong. This CDR3 has 11 amino acids.

This clonotype was seen at least ten times. This sequence joins TRBV7-2 and TRBJ2-3; 11 nucleotides match TRBD2. J lost 4 bases, V lost 6 bases, and 6 bases had no gene match. The CDR3 contains 15 residues. CDR1 SGHTA and CDR2 FQGNSA come from the germline V gene. CDR3 in DNA: TGTGCCAGCAGAACTAGCGGGAGAATTTCAGATACGCAGTATTTT. It translates to CASRTSGRISDTQYF.